A selection of T cell receptor beta chains follows, all from one sample in a study of T cells after yellow fever vaccination. TCRdb re-called the 5' RACE reads through MiXCR, storing one row per CDR3 protein. The table shows 150,000 to 200,000 distinct CDR3 sequences, with roughly 6.4% occurring only once. The sequencing used CD4+ T cells sorted from PBMCs, collected on the day of the first yellow fever vaccination. These receptors were obtained from a man aged 18 to 35 who received the YFV17D yellow fever vaccine. Both conserved end residues are part of each CDR3. Fields, in order: D gene, clone size, V gene, J gene, CDR3 protein, CDR3 DNA. D genes are given only for firm matches. A row's size may be missing; if present it is once, few, many or a size class.

d_call: -; clone_size: many; v_call: TRBV5-1; j_call: TRBJ1-1; cdr3_aa: CASSLRQVNTEAFF; cdr3_nt: TGCGCCAGCAGCTTGCGGCAAGTGAACACTGAAGCTTTCTTT
d_call: -; clone_size: few; v_call: TRBV7-2; j_call: TRBJ1-4; cdr3_aa: CASRAPNEKLFF; cdr3_nt: TGTGCCAGCAGGGCCCCTAATGAAAAACTGTTTTTT
d_call: -; clone_size: few; v_call: TRBV10-3; j_call: TRBJ1-4; cdr3_aa: CAISDTRGANEKLFF; cdr3_nt: TGTGCCATCAGCGACACCCGGGGGGCTAATGAAAAACTGTTTTTT
d_call: -; clone_size: many; v_call: TRBV6-1; j_call: TRBJ2-5; cdr3_aa: CASSPGAPEETQYF; cdr3_nt: TGTGCCAGCAGTCCCGGTGCACCTGAAGAGACCCAGTACTTC
d_call: -; clone_size: -; v_call: TRBV29-1; j_call: TRBJ2-5; cdr3_aa: CSAAGHQETQYF; cdr3_nt: TGCAGCGCCGCGGGCCACCAAGAGACCCAGTACTTC
d_call: -; clone_size: many; v_call: TRBV20-1; j_call: TRBJ2-7; cdr3_aa: CSARPGLRPYEQYF; cdr3_nt: TGCAGTGCTAGACCGGGACTGAGACCCTACGAGCAGTACTTC
d_call: -; clone_size: -; v_call: TRBV12-3/TRBV12-4; j_call: TRBJ2-1; cdr3_aa: CASSPTGGPTRYNEQFF; cdr3_nt: TGTGCCAGCAGCCCGACGGGCGGGCCCACCCGCTACAATGAGCAGTTCTTC
d_call: TRBD2; clone_size: -; v_call: TRBV23-1; j_call: TRBJ2-5; cdr3_aa: CAAIRLGLAHQETQYF; cdr3_nt: TGCGCCGCCATACGGCTGGGACTAGCGCACCAAGAGACCCAGTACTTC
d_call: TRBD2; clone_size: many; v_call: TRBV7-3; j_call: TRBJ2-1; cdr3_aa: CASSLTKLAGSYNEQFF; cdr3_nt: TGTGCCAGCAGCTTAACGAAATTAGCGGGTTCCTACAATGAGCAGTTCTTC
d_call: TRBD1; clone_size: many; v_call: TRBV6-5; j_call: TRBJ2-7; cdr3_aa: CASSYSSSGTGGYEQYF; cdr3_nt: TGTGCCAGCAGTTACTCGAGTTCCGGGACAGGGGGTTACGAGCAGTACTTC
d_call: -; clone_size: many; v_call: TRBV4-3; j_call: TRBJ1-4; cdr3_aa: CASSRFTGRNEKLFF; cdr3_nt: TGCGCCAGCAGCCGCTTCACAGGGAGGAATGAAAAACTGTTTTTT
d_call: -; clone_size: few; v_call: TRBV7-9; j_call: TRBJ1-1; cdr3_aa: CASSFINTEAFF; cdr3_nt: TGTGCCAGCAGCTTCATAAACACTGAAGCTTTCTTT
d_call: -; clone_size: many; v_call: TRBV7-2; j_call: TRBJ2-3; cdr3_aa: CASSLGGIGGIDTQYF; cdr3_nt: TGTGCCAGCAGCTTAGGGGGTATAGGGGGGATAGATACGCAGTATTTT
d_call: -; clone_size: few; v_call: TRBV27; j_call: TRBJ1-3; cdr3_aa: CASSHQGGQTGNTIYF; cdr3_nt: TGTGCCAGCAGTCACCAAGGAGGGCAAACTGGAAACACCATATATTTT
d_call: TRBD1; clone_size: -; v_call: TRBV7-9; j_call: TRBJ1-2; cdr3_aa: CASSLSQGAFGYTF; cdr3_nt: TGTGCCAGCAGCTTATCGCAGGGGGCGTTCGGCTACACCTTC
d_call: -; clone_size: -; v_call: TRBV12-3/TRBV12-4; j_call: TRBJ2-7; cdr3_aa: CASSLRQGTFYEQYF; cdr3_nt: TGTGCCAGCAGTTTAAGGCAGGGGACGTTCTACGAGCAGTACTTC
d_call: TRBD1; clone_size: many; v_call: TRBV5-1; j_call: TRBJ2-3; cdr3_aa: CASSLQGETDTQYF; cdr3_nt: TGCGCCAGCAGCTTGCAGGGGGAGACAGATACGCAGTATTTT
d_call: -; clone_size: few; v_call: TRBV7-2; j_call: TRBJ2-7; cdr3_aa: CASSQFGPYEQYF; cdr3_nt: TGTGCCAGCAGCCAGTTTGGACCCTACGAGCAGTACTTC
d_call: -; clone_size: many; v_call: TRBV30; j_call: TRBJ1-4; cdr3_aa: CASETRTREKLFF; cdr3_nt: TGTGCCTCGGAGACTAGAACGCGTGAAAAACTGTTTTTT
d_call: -; clone_size: -; v_call: TRBV4-1; j_call: TRBJ1-5; cdr3_aa: CASSHLPTGTLDQPQHF; cdr3_nt: TGCGCCAGCAGCCACCTTCCGACAGGAACGTTAGATCAGCCCCAGCATTTT
d_call: -; clone_size: -; v_call: TRBV7-2; j_call: TRBJ2-7; cdr3_aa: CASSPRGVTSYEQYF; cdr3_nt: TGTGCCAGCAGCCCGCGCGGGGTTACCTCCTACGAGCAGTACTTC
d_call: -; clone_size: many; v_call: TRBV5-1; j_call: TRBJ1-3; cdr3_aa: CASSLAGVSGNTIYF; cdr3_nt: TGCGCCAGCAGCTTGGCGGGGGTCTCTGGAAACACCATATATTTT